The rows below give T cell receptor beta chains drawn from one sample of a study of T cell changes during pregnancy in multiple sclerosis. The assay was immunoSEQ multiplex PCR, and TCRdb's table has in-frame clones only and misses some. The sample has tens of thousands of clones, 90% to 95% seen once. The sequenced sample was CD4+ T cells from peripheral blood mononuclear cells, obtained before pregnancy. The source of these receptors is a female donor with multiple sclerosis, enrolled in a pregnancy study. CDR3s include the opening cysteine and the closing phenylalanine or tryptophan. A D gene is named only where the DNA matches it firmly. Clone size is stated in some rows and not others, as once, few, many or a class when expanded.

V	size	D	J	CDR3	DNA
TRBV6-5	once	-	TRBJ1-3	CASSYLGRLGNTIYF	TGTGCCAGCAGTTACCTTGGCAGGCTAGGAAACACCATATATTTT
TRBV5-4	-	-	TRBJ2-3	CASSARDTQYF	TGTGCCAGCAGCGCGAGAGATACGCAGTATTTT
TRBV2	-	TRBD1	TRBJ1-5	CASSGQGAFQPQHF	TGTGCCAGCAGTGGGCAGGGGGCGTTTCAGCCCCAGCATTTT
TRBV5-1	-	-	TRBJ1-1	CASSLSSDTEAFF	TGCGCCAGCAGCTTGTCGTCAGACACTGAAGCTTTCTTT
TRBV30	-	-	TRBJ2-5	CAWSFGGQETQYF	TGTGCCTGGAGTTTTGGCGGCCAAGAGACCCAGTACTTC
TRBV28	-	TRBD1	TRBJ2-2	CASSNNRGWQNTGELFF	TGTGCCAGCAGCAATAACAGGGGATGGCAGAACACCGGGGAGCTGTTTTTT
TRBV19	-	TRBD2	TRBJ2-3	CASSIWGRDYPTDTQYF	TGTGCCAGTAGTATATGGGGCCGGGACTACCCCACCGATACGCAGTATTTT
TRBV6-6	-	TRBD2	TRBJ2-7	CASSPPKRGGSEQYF	TGTGCCAGCAGTCCGCCCAAGCGGGGGGGTAGCGAGCAGTACTTC
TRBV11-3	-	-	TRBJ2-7	CASSLEQGRQYF	TGTGCCAGCAGCTTAGAACAGGGCAGGCAGTACTTC
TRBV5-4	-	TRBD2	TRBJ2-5	CASSSSGGPQETQYF	TGTGCCAGCAGCTCCAGCGGGGGGCCACAAGAGACCCAGTACTTC
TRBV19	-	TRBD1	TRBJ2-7	CASSATGERGEQYF	TGTGCCAGTAGTGCTACAGGGGAACGAGGCGAGCAGTACTTC
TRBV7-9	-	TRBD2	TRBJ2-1	CASSTSGGAGNEQFF	TGTGCCAGCAGCACTAGCGGGGGGGCGGGGAATGAGCAGTTCTTC
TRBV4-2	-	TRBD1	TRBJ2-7	CASSQVLPRQGDSEQYF	TGTGCCAGCAGCCAAGTTCTCCCCAGACAGGGGGACTCCGAGCAGTACTTC
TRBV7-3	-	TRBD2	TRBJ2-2	CASSFGLAGGLRDTGELFF	TGTGCCAGCAGCTTCGGACTAGCGGGAGGCCTTAGGGACACCGGGGAGCTGTTTTTT
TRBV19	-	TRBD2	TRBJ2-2	CASSIPPTSGKGTGELFF	TGTGCCAGTAGTATACCCCCAACCAGCGGGAAGGGCACCGGGGAGCTGTTTTTT
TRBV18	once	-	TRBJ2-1	CASSPFRRGGMNEQFF	TGTGCCAGCTCACCATTTAGGCGGGGAGGTATGAATGAGCAGTTCTTC
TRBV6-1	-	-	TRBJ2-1	CASSEKGVGGPLYNEQFF	TGTGCCAGCAGTGAAAAGGGCGTCGGGGGGCCCCTATACAATGAGCAGTTCTTC
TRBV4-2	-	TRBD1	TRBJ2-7	CASSQDVGTGGSYEQYF	TGTGCCAGCAGCCAAGATGTGGGGACAGGGGGCTCCTACGAGCAGTACTTC
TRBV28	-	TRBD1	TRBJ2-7	CASSLIRQGVDEQYF	TGTGCCAGCAGTTTAATTAGGCAGGGGGTAGACGAGCAGTACTTC
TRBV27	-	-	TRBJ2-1	CASSFSNEQFF	TGTGCCAGCAGTTTCTCCAATGAGCAGTTCTTC
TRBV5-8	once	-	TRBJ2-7	CASRYDSYEQYF	TGTGCCAGCAGATACGACAGCTACGAGCAGTACTTC
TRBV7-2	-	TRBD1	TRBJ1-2	CASSPRDSYGYTF	TGTGCCAGCAGCCCTCGGGACAGCTATGGCTACACCTTC
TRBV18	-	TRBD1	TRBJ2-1	CASSSTGNSEQFF	TGTGCCAGCTCATCGACAGGGAACAGTGAGCAGTTCTTC
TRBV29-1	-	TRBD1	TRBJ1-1	CSVKRGTGNTEAFF	TGCAGCGTCAAGCGCGGGACAGGGAACACTGAAGCTTTCTTT
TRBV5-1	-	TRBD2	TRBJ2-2	CASSLTSVSTGELFF	TGCGCCAGCAGCTTGACTAGCGTGTCGACCGGGGAGCTGTTTTTT
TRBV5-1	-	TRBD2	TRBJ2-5	CASSTSGGTPQETQYF	TGCGCCAGCTCGACTAGCGGGGGGACACCCCAAGAGACCCAGTACTTC
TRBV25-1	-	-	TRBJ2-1	CASSAAGLIYNEQFF	TGTGCCAGCAGTGCTGCGGGACTTATTTACAATGAGCAGTTCTTC
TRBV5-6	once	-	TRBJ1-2	CASSSTRRGNYGYTF	TGTGCCAGCAGCTCCACCCGCAGGGGCAACTATGGCTACACCTTC
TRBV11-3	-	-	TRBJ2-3	CASSTRPDTQYF	TGTGCCAGCAGCACGCGTCCAGATACGCAGTATTTT
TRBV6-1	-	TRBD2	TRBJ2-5	CASSEAGTSGYF	TGTGCCAGCAGTGAAGCGGGGACTAGCGGTTACTTC
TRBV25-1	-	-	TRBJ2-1	CASSGGYEQFF	TGTGCCAGCAGTGGCGGTTATGAGCAGTTCTTC
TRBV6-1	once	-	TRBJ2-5	CASSRDRQETQYF	TGTGCCAGCAGTCGCGACAGGCAAGAGACCCAGTACTTC
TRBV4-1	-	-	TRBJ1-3	CASSQGSQVGARGNTIYF	TGCGCCAGCAGCCAAGGGAGTCAGGTGGGGGCGCGGGGAAACACCATATATTTT
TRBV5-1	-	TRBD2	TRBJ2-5	CASSLGREGGTQYF	TGCGCCAGCAGCTTGGGTCGGGAGGGGGGGACCCAGTACTTC
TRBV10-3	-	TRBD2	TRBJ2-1	CAISDPRLAGFGDEQFF	TGTGCCATCAGTGATCCTCGACTAGCAGGGTTTGGGGATGAGCAGTTCTTC
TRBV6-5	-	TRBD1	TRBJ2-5	CASSYSSGRGRETQYF	TGTGCCAGCAGTTACTCGAGTGGCAGGGGGCGGGAGACCCAGTACTTC
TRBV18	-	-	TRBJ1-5	CASSPGQGNQPQHF	TGTGCCAGCTCACCGGGCCAGGGGAATCAGCCCCAGCATTTT
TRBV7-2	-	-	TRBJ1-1	CASSLAGGFNTEAFF	TGTGCCAGCAGCTTAGCCGGAGGGTTTAACACTGAAGCTTTCTTT
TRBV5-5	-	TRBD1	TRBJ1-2	CASSLYVTGGNGYTF	TGTGCCAGCAGCTTGTATGTAACAGGGGGTAATGGCTACACCTTC
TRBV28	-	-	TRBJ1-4	CASSLAGRGGNEKLFF	TGTGCCAGCAGTTTGGCCGGGCGGGGTGGTAATGAAAAACTGTTTTTT
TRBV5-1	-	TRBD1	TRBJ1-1	CASSLGQGRRAFTEAFF	TGCGCCAGCAGCCTCGGACAGGGACGTCGGGCGTTCACTGAAGCTTTCTTT